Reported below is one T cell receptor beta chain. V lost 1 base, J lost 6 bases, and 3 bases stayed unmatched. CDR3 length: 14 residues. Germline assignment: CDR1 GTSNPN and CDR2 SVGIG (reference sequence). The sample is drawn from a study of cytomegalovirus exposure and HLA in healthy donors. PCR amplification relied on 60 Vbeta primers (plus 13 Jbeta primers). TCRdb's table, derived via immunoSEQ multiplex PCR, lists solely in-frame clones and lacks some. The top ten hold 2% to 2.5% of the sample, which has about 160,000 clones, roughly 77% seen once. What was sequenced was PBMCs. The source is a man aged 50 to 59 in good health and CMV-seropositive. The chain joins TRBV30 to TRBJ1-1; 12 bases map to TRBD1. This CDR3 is CAWSAGQGAAEAFF. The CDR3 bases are TGTGCCTGGAGTGCGGGACAGGGGGCGGCTGAAGCTTTCTTT.